These 9 T cell receptor beta chains share one sample of origin, sequenced in a study of cytomegalovirus exposure and HLA in healthy donors. This PCR relied on a set of 60 Vbeta primers and 13 Jbeta primers. TCRdb's table, derived via immunoSEQ multiplex PCR, lists solely in-frame clones and lacks some. Here the sample spans 160,000 or so clones, 80% being singletons. Sequenced input: PBMCs. The receptors were sampled from a man aged 18 to 30 in good health and CMV-seropositive.

This sequence joins TRBV19 and TRBJ1-5; D unresolved. V shed 5 bases and J shed 3 bases, with 8 bases lying between them. The CDR3 runs 13 residues. The germline V gene encodes CDR1 LNHDA and CDR2 SQIVND (reference sequence). The CDR3 region is CASSFGPNQPQHF. In DNA form, the CDR3 reads TGTGCCAGTAGTTTTGGGCCCAATCAGCCCCAGCATTTT.

The chain combines TRBV5-1 with TRBJ2-2, with D possibly TRBD2 on 5 matching bases. The CDR3 is 15 amino acids. In germline, CDR1 is SGHRS, CDR2 YFSETQ. Between the trimmed V and J ends, which lost 1 base and 5 bases, there was a span of 12 bases. The CDR3, as DNA: TGCGCCAGCAGCTTGAGTCCCGCGGGTACCGGGGAGCTGTTTTTT. This encodes CASSLSPAGTGELFF.

The chain joins TRBV7-9 to TRBJ1-2, with D perhaps matching TRBD1 (5 bases). Germline-derived CDR1 and CDR2 are SEHNR and FQNEAQ (reference sequence). V was shortened by 4 bases and J by 8 bases, with 11 bases between the two germline ends. The CDR3 consists of 12 residues. The CDR3 DNA is TGTGCCAGCAGCTCACAGGAATGGGGCTACACCTTC. Protein product: CASSSQEWGYTF.

This clone was observed once. The chain employs TRBV19 and TRBJ2-7; perhaps TRBD1 as D (5 bases). Germline lookup yields CDR1 LNHDA and CDR2 SQIVND (reference sequence). The CDR3 totals 13 residues. V lost 4 bases and J 2 bases, leaving 9 bases between the germline ends. CDR3 sequence reads: CASSTGLTYEQYF. The CDR3 DNA reads TGTGCCAGTAGTACAGGGTTAACCTACGAGCAGTACTTC.

This clone turned up a few times. The chain combines TRBV7-9 with TRBJ2-7, with D tentatively TRBD1 (6 bases). The CDR3 has 14 amino acids. V lost 3 bases and J lost 4, with 13 bases in between. Germline V lookup: CDR1 SEHNR, CDR2 FQNEAQ (reference sequence). The CDR3 coding sequence is TGTGCCAGCAGCTTCGTGGGACAAACGTACGAGCAGTACTTC. Its translation: CASSFVGQTYEQYF.

This clone was counted once. The chain uses TRBV5-1 and TRBJ2-3, with TRBD2 identical over 9 bases. CDR1 is SGHRS, CDR2 YFSETQ, per germline. The V segment lost 0 bases and the J segment 2 bases; nucleotides outside the gene matches: 4. The CDR3 runs to 16 residues. Here the CDR3 DNA reads TGCGCCAGCAGCTTGGAGGCGGGAGGGCCCACAGATACGCAGTATTTT. Its protein is CASSLEAGGPTDTQYF.

Only one count was recorded for this clone. The chain recombines TRBV30 with TRBJ1-4; weak D call: TRBD1 (5 bases). CDR1 is GTSNPN, CDR2 SVGIG, per germline (reference sequence). This CDR3 has 13 amino acids. The germline V and J ends were trimmed by 5 bases and 4 bases, with 11 bases remaining between them. The CDR3 nucleotides read TGTGCCTGGGCAGACAGATATAATGAAAAACTGTTTTTT. Protein product: CAWADRYNEKLFF.

The rearrangement joins TRBV9 to TRBJ2-5; no definite D call. The CDR3 loop spans 15 amino acids. Trimming took off 3 bases at V and 1 base at J, with 13 bases between the two ends. The V gene's germline CDR1 is SGDLS and CDR2 YYNGEE. The CDR3 DNA sequence: TGTGCCAGCAGCGCACAGTCGGTCCTCCAAGAGACCCAGTACTTC. Translating it yields CASSAQSVLQETQYF.

The genes are TRBV5-4 and TRBJ2-5, with 10 bases that match TRBD1. Germline CDR1 and CDR2: SGHNT and YYREEE (reference sequence). V dropped 4 bases and J dropped 3; count of bases not matched to a gene: 9. The CDR3 consists of 16 residues. CDR3 sequence reads: CASSAATGTGEETQYF. CDR3 in DNA: TGTGCCAGCAGCGCGGCCACCGGGACAGGGGAAGAGACCCAGTACTTC.